A selection of T cell receptor beta chains follows, all from one sample in a study of vaccination effects on CD4 cells after COVID-19. The antigens these receptors bind are not known. TCRdb keeps only in-frame clones here, not all; method: immunoSEQ multiplex PCR. Here the sample spans about 54,000 clones, 80% being singletons. The specimen comprised CD4+ T cells from PBMCs cultured with HCoV-229E spike peptides, sampled before COVID-19 vaccination. The receptors here all came from a human donor who received a COVID-19 vaccine. Both conserved end residues are part of each CDR3. Fields, in order: V gene, J gene, CDR3 protein.

>TRBV18|TRBJ2-5
CASSPMGERETQYF
>TRBV6-2/TRBV6-3|TRBJ1-5
CASSSGGEVQPQHF
>TRBV6-5|TRBJ1-2
CASRTGTRSSYGYTF
>TRBV6-5|TRBJ1-1
CASMGGRIETEAFF
>TRBV30|TRBJ2-3
CAWRGQPTDTQYF
>TRBV4-1|TRBJ1-1
CASSQDWGTEAFF
>TRBV19|TRBJ2-3
CASSSGGQGTDTQYF
>TRBV2|TRBJ2-2
CASSDTGELFF
>TRBV19|TRBJ2-1
CASSHQGLYNEQFF
>TRBV5-8|TRBJ2-2
CASSLVGMAGELFF
>TRBV30|TRBJ2-2
CAWSNFEGGELFF
>TRBV3-1/TRBV3-2|TRBJ1-2
CASSQVAGSYGYTF
>TRBV24-1|TRBJ2-3
CATSGAGNLDTQYF
>TRBV14|TRBJ2-1
CASSQGQRGAFDEQFF
>TRBV6-5|TRBJ2-1
CASSYSTGRNEQFF
>TRBV9|TRBJ1-1
CASSVAGGLTEAFF
>TRBV19|TRBJ1-5
CASSSGGDRSNQPQHF
>TRBV19|TRBJ1-2
CASSKQNYGYTF
>TRBV5-6|TRBJ2-5
CASSRREETQYF
>TRBV7-2|TRBJ1-2
CASSLRRQTYGYTF
>TRBV19|TRBJ1-2
CASSRDGGTTNYGYTF
>TRBV5-1|TRBJ2-2
CASSGDRVDTGELFF
>TRBV28|TRBJ1-4
CASRGGGQGMELFF
>TRBV5-1|TRBJ1-5
CASSLGQVEGQPQHF
>TRBV5-1|TRBJ1-6
CASSFSTGYSPLHF
>TRBV19|TRBJ2-5
CASSVAGTTQETQYF
>TRBV25-1|TRBJ1-6
CASSEYPQGGNSPLHF
>TRBV6-5|TRBJ1-2
CASWGREARGYTF
>TRBV12-3/TRBV12-4|TRBJ2-4
CAVLAKNIQYF
>TRBV24-1|TRBJ1-5
CATSDSFPGDNQPQHF
>TRBV5-1|TRBJ2-3
CASSGRAGSTDTQYF
>TRBV2|TRBJ2-2
CASASRGGTGELFF
>TRBV7-2|TRBJ1-5
CASSFSDQPQHF
>TRBV4-2|TRBJ2-5
CASSPTGEGAETQYF
>TRBV30|TRBJ2-2
CAWSVRIGQQNTGELFF
>TRBV5-1|TRBJ2-4
CASSLTGGENIQYF
>TRBV18|TRBJ1-2
CASSQTGTTEFGYTF
>TRBV5-1|TRBJ2-5
CASSLDVLGGQETQYF
>TRBV6-5|TRBJ2-5
CASSYRQGYRQETQYF
>TRBV27|TRBJ2-3
CASSRGLAASTDTQYF
>TRBV18|TRBJ1-1
CASSRTEGTEAFF
>TRBV30|TRBJ2-2
CAWSVQGWELFF
>TRBV6-1|TRBJ2-4
CASSVAGTPLKNIQYF